This TCR beta chain was sequenced in a study of blood T cells in healthy people across ages. Study at large: The template switching approach captured approximately one barcoded beta molecule for every two T cells. Study-wide results and limits: Researchers judged that diversity estimates from one million T cells fell short of true values. Donor CMV infection status was unknown, possibly confounding age-related changes in expanded clonotypes.

The authors ran a second PCR of 7 to 11 cycles using a sample-barcoded 5' primer and a J-beta primer mix. Via MiXCR, TCRdb re-called the 5' RACE reads, giving one row per CDR3 protein. Of roughly 1.4 million distinct CDR3 sequences in the sample, approximately 59% were seen once. The study recruited healthy Caucasian donors from Russia who were aged about 6 to 100. Germline CDR1 is SGHRS and CDR2 is YFSETQ. V trimming: 4 bases; J trimming: 6 bases; junction bases outside the gene matches: 14. CDR3 size: 18 residues. Notes on this clonotype: Its antigen remains unknown.

This receptor was taken from a man aged 18 to 29 in good health. The sample taken for sequencing was blood. The rearrangement uses TRBV5-1 and TRBJ2-3; 13 bases match TRBD2. The CDR3 nucleotides read TGCGCCAGCAGCGAACCCCTCGGACTAGCGGGAGCAATGGATACGCAGTATTTT. Amino acids: CASSEPLGLAGAMDTQYF.